Presented here are 13 T cell receptor beta chains from one specimen sequenced in a study of beta chain features in type 1 diabetes. Expressed TCRB transcripts were sequenced because the entire RNA isolate underwent reverse transcription. TCRdb's copy holds only in-frame clones and misses some; the assay was immunoSEQ multiplex PCR. The sample shows approximately 170,000 clones, about 9.1% of them seen only once. The sequencing sample was made of central memory CD4+ T cells from blood. Receptors were obtained from a woman between 18 and 29 years old in good health.

The chain joins TRBV30 to TRBJ2-3, with 9 nucleotides matching TRBD2. CDR3 size: 14 residues. Germline-derived CDR1 and CDR2 are GTSNPN and SVGIG (reference sequence). The J segment lost 13 bases and the V segment lost 2 bases, leaving 13 bases of the junction unmatched. The CDR3 protein is CAWSSGTSGREKYF. The CDR3 DNA is TGTGCCTGGAGTTCGGGAACTAGCGGGCGGGAGAAGTATTTT.

This clone came up a few times. V gene TRBV5-1 combines with J gene TRBJ2-6; possible D gene TRBD1, 6 bases. This CDR3 spans 17 amino acids. Between the trimmed V and J ends, which lost 0 bases and 1 base, there was a span of 11 bases. Germline CDR1 is SGHRS and CDR2 is YFSETQ. The CDR3 sequence is CASSLARRGSGANVLTF. The CDR3 DNA is TGCGCCAGCAGCTTGGCCCGCAGGGGATCTGGGGCCAACGTCCTGACTTTC.

About this clone: It may be a read error: a sequence one base away is much more abundant. The chain recombines TRBV6-6 with TRBJ1-3; D unresolved. V lost 6 bases to trimming and J lost 4 bases, with 7 bases between them. Germline-derived CDR1 and CDR2 are MNHNY and SVGAGI (reference sequence). This CDR3 contains 12 residues. The chain's CDR3 is CASRMTGNTIYF. CDR3 nucleotide sequence: TGTGCCAGCAGGATGACAGGAAACACCATATATTTT.

This clone was found a few times. The CDR3 protein is CASWQGNYGYTF. The CDR3 nucleotides read TGTGCCAGCTGGCAGGGTAACTATGGCTACACCTTC. V and J are TRBV6-5 and TRBJ1-2, with D possibly TRBD1 on 5 matching bases. CDR3 length: 12 amino acids. V shed 8 bases and J shed 1 base, with 8 bases lying between them. Germline CDR1 and CDR2: MNHEY and SVGAGI.

The table lists this clone with a few counts. This chain uses TRBV5-1 with TRBJ2-7; D is ambiguous. Trimming left V 0 bases short and J 7 bases short, with 14 bases between. From germline, CDR1 is SGHRS and CDR2 YFSETQ. The CDR3 consists of 14 residues. CDR3 residues: CASSLELSPTEQYF. The CDR3 bases are TGCGCCAGCAGCTTGGAGTTGTCCCCCACAGAGCAGTACTTC.

This rearrangement joins TRBV5-6 to TRBJ2-7; tentatively, D is TRBD1 (5 bases). The V gene lost 1 base and the J gene lost 2 bases, with 13 bases spanning the gap. Germline V gene lookup returns CDR1 SGHDT and CDR2 YYEEEE. CDR3 length equals 15 residues. The DNA for the CDR3 is TGTGCCAGCAGCTTGCTGGGTGCAGGGACCTACGAGCAGTACTTC. It is translated as CASSLLGAGTYEQYF.

This clone was counted only a few times. The chain uses TRBV7-2 and TRBJ2-5; TRBD2 agrees at 10 bases. The CDR3 covers 16 residues. Germline CDR1 SGHTA, CDR2 FQGNSA. With 0 bases clipped from V and 3 bases from J, the junction kept 4 bases outside the gene matches. The CDR3 DNA follows: TGTGCCAGCAGCTTAGCCGATCTAGCGGGGGAAGAGACCCAGTACTTC. Translated, it gives CASSLADLAGEETQYF.

This clone has just a few counts. The chain links TRBV9 to TRBJ2-2; no clear D. V was clipped by 0 bases and J by 0 bases, with 9 bases between them. CDR3 length equals 16 residues. Germline lookup yields CDR1 SGDLS and CDR2 YYNGEE. The CDR3 protein is CASSVDGPANTGELFF. The CDR3 coding sequence is TGTGCCAGCAGCGTAGACGGTCCCGCGAACACCGGGGAGCTGTTTTTT.

This clone appeared many times. J is TRBJ2-7 and V is TRBV30, with 12 nucleotides matching TRBD2. CDR3 length equals 15 residues. Germline trimming cut 3 bases from V and 7 bases from J; bases unmatched to any gene: 10. Germline CDR1 GTSNPN, CDR2 SVGIG (reference sequence). In DNA, the CDR3 is TGTGCCTGGAGCGCAAAGGGACTAGCGGGCTTAGAGCAGTACTTC. Translating it yields CAWSAKGLAGLEQYF. The complete variable domain, with remaining parts taken from reference TRBV30 and TRBJ2-7, reads SQTIHQWPATLVQPVGSPLSLECTVEGTSNPNLYWYRQAAGRGLQLLFYSVGIGQISSEVPQNLSASRPQDRQFILSSKKLLLSDSGFYLCAWSAKGLAGLEQYFGPGTRLTVT.

As for this clone: This sample includes further DNA sequences coding for the same CDR3. The genes are TRBV7-2 and TRBJ2-7, with D maybe TRBD1 (5 bases). Germline V gives CDR1 SGHTA, CDR2 FQGNSA. The CDR3 is 12 residues long. The germline V and J ends were trimmed by 5 bases and 6 bases, with 11 bases remaining between them. The CDR3 here is CASSAQGSEQYF. CDR3 DNA sequence: TGTGCCAGCAGCGCGCAGGGATCCGAGCAGTACTTC.

This clone was observed a few times. The chain joins TRBV10-3 to TRBJ2-1; possible D gene TRBD1, 5 bases. The CDR3 is 12 residues long. Germline assignment: CDR1 ENHRY and CDR2 SYGVKD. Trimming stripped 0 bases from V and 13 bases from J, with 10 bases between. CDR3 DNA sequence: TGTGCCATCAGTGAGTCGAGCAGGGTACAGTTCTTC. The encoded protein is CAISESSRVQFF.

This clone turned up a few times. CDR3 in amino acids: CASSIRASGGAGETQYF. In nucleotides, the CDR3 is TGTGCCAGTAGTATTAGGGCTAGCGGGGGGGCCGGGGAGACCCAGTACTTC. The chain links TRBV19 to TRBJ2-5; 12 bases are shared with TRBD2. The J segment lost 5 bases and the V segment lost 3 bases, leaving 10 bases of the junction unmatched. The germline CDR1 and CDR2 sequences are LNHDA and SQIVND (reference sequence). This CDR3 comprises 17 residues.

This clone was counted between two and nine times. The J gene is TRBJ2-5, the V gene TRBV7-7, with 9 bases that match TRBD1. Germline CDR1 and CDR2: SSHAT and FNYEAQ (reference sequence). The V segment lost 10 bases and the J segment 2 bases; nucleotides outside the gene matches: 11. This CDR3 spans 15 amino acids. CDR3 sequence (DNA): TGTGCCACCTCGACAGGGGGGGGTGGTCAAGAGACCCAGTACTTC. Translation: CATSTGGGGQETQYF.